This T cell receptor (beta chain) was recovered during a study of control samples from healthy donors and cancer patients. Data came from immunoSEQ multiplex PCR; TCRdb stores just in-frame clones and leaves some out. The data show 150,000 to 180,000 clones, about 93% seen once. V lost 3 bases to trimming and J lost 0 bases, with 6 bases between them. The CDR3 is made up of 14 amino acids. From germline, CDR1 is MNHNY and CDR2 SVGAGI (reference sequence). The sample consisted of blood. The chain links TRBV6-6 to TRBJ1-3; D call uncertain. This TCR derives from a man aged 50 to 60 in good health. CDR3 residues: CASSYGGSGNTIYF. The CDR3 nucleotides are TGTGCCAGCAGTTATGGCGGCTCTGGAAACACCATATATTTT.